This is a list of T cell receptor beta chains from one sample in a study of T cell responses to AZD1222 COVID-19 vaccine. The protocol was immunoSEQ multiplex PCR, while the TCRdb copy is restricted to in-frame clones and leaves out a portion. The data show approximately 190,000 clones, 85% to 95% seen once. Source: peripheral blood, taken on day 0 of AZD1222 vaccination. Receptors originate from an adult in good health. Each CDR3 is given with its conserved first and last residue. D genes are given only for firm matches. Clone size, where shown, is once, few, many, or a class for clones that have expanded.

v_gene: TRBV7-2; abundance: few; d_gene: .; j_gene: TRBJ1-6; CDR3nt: TGTGCCAGCAGCTTAAAGATGGGGTCCTATAATTCACCCCTCCACTTT; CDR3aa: CASSLKMGSYNSPLHF
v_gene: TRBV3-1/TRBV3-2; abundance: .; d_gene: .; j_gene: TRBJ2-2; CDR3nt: TGTGCCAGCTACTCCAGGGTCTCCGGGGAGCTGTTTTTT; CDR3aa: CASYSRVSGELFF
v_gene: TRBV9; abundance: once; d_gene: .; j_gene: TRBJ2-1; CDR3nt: TGTGCCAGCAGCGTCGGAAGGGAGCAGTTCTTC; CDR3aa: CASSVGREQFF
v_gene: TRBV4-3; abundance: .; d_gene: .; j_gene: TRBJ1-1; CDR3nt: TGCGCCAGCAGCCAAGTAGGGGGGGTCACTGAAGCTTTCTTT; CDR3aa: CASSQVGGVTEAFF
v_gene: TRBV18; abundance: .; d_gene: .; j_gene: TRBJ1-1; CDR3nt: TGTGCCAGCTCAGGGATTCAGGTTGAAGCTTTCTTT; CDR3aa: CASSGIQVEAFF
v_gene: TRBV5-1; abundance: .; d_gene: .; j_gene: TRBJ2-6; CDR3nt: TGCGCCAGCAGCCCCACAGCCTCTGGGGCCAACGTCCTGACTTTC; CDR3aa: CASSPTASGANVLTF
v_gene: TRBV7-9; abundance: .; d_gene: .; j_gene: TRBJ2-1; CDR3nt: TGTGCCAGCAGCTTGGAGGGTAGCTCCTACAATGAGCAGTTCTTC; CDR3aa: CASSLEGSSYNEQFF
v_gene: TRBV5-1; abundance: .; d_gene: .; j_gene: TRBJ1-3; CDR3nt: TGCGCCAGCAGCTTGGAAGGAAACACCATATATTTT; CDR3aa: CASSLEGNTIYF
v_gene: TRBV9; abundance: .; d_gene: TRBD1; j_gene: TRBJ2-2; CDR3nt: TGTGCCAGCAGCCTAGGTCCTGAGACCGGGACAGGGGGCTCCGGGGAGCTGTTTTTT; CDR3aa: CASSLGPETGTGGSGELFF
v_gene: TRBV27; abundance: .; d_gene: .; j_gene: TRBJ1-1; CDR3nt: TGTGCCAGCAGGGGGCAGGGTAGACAACCTGAAGCTTTCTTT; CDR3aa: CASRGQGRQPEAFF
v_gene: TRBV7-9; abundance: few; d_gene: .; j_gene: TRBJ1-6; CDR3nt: TGTGCCAGCAGCGTGACCGGGACAAGGAACCTTTCACCCCTCCACTTT; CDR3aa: CASSVTGTRNLSPLHF
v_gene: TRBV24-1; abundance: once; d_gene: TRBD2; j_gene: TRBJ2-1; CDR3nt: TGTGCCACCAGTGATCGGACTAGCGGGGGCCTTGGAAATGAGCAGTTCTTC; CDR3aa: CATSDRTSGGLGNEQFF
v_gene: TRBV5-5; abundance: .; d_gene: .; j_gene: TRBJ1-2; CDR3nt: TGTGCCAGCAGCTTGCCGACAGAAACTCCACTTAACTATGGCTACACCTTC; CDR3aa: CASSLPTETPLNYGYTF
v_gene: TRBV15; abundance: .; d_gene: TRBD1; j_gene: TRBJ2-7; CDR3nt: TGTGCCACCAGCAGAGAAGCAGGGGGTTCCTACGAGCAGTACTTC; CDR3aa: CATSREAGGSYEQYF
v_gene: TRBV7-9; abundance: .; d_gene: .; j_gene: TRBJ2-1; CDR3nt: TGTGCCAGCAGCCTTGACTTAGCGCACAGATACGATGAGCAGTTCTTC; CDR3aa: CASSLDLAHRYDEQFF
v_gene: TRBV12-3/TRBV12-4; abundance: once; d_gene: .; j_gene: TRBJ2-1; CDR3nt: TGTGCCAGCAGTTTAGTGCGGTACGGTGAGCAGTTCTTC; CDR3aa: CASSLVRYGEQFF
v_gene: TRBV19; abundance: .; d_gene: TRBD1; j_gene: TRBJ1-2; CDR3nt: TGTGCCAGTAGTCCCGGAGGGGGCAAGATCGGGTATGGCTACACCTTC; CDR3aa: CASSPGGGKIGYGYTF
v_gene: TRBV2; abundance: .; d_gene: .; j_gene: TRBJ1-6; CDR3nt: TGTGCCAGCAGTGACTGGGGTGGGGGCACAGGGAATTCACCCCTCCACTTT; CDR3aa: CASSDWGGGTGNSPLHF
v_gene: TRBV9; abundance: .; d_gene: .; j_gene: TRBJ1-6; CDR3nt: TGTGCCAGCAGCCCTCGCGCGGATGGGGATTCACCCCTCCACTTT; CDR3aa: CASSPRADGDSPLHF
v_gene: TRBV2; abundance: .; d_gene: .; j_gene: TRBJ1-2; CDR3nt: TGTGCCAGCAGTGAATTGTCGGACGATGGCTACACCTTC; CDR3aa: CASSELSDDGYTF
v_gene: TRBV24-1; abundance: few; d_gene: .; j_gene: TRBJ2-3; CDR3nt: TGTGCCACCAGCGATCCGGGGAGCCCGGGCACAGATACGCAGTATTTT; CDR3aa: CATSDPGSPGTDTQYF
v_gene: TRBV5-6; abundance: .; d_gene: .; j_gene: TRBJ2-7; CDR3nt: TGTGCCAGCAGCTTGGATCAGCCGGCTCGGGAGCAGTACTTC; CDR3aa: CASSLDQPAREQYF
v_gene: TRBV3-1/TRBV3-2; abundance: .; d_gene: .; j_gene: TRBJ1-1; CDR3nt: TGTGCCAGCAGCCTGTCGCTGGCCAGGGTGTCTGAAGCTTTCTTT; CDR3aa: CASSLSLARVSEAFF
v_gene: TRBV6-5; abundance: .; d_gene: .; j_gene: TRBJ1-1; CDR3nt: TGTGCCAGCAGCCAGACAGGCCTAGTCGCCACTGAAGCTTTCTTT; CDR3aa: CASSQTGLVATEAFF
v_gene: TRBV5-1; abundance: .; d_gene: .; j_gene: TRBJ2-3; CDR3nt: TGCGCCAGCAGCAAGGGGGACGGGTCCACAGATACGCAGTATTTT; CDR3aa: CASSKGDGSTDTQYF
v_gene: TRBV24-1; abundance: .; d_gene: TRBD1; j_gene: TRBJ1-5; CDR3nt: TGTGCCACCAGTTATACTGGAGGGAACAGGGGCTATCAGCCCCAGCATTTT; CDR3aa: CATSYTGGNRGYQPQHF
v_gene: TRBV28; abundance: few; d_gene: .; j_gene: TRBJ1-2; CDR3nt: TGTGCCAGCATCACTTCCTGGCAGGGGGGCTACACCTTC; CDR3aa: CASITSWQGGYTF
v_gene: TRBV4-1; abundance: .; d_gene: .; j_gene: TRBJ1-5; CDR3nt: TGCGCCAGCAGCCAATCCTGGCCACCAAATCAGCCCCAGCATTTT; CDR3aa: CASSQSWPPNQPQHF
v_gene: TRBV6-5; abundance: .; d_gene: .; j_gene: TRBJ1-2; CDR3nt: TGTGCCAGCAGTTACTCGAAGACAGGACGCGGCTACACCTTC; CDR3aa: CASSYSKTGRGYTF
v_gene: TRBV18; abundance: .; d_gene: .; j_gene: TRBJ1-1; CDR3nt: TGTGCCAGCTCACCACCGCCTAAGAACACTGAAGCTTTCTTT; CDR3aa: CASSPPPKNTEAFF
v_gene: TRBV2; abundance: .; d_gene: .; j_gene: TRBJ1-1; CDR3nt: TGTGCCGGACTTGGGACTGAAGCTTTCTTT; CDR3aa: CAGLGTEAFF
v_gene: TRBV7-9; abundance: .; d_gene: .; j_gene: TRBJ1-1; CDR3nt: TGTGCCAGCAGCCCATCAGGGTCCATGAACACTGAAGCTTTCTTT; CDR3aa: CASSPSGSMNTEAFF
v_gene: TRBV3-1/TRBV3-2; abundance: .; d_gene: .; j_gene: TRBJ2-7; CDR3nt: TGTGCCAGCAGCCAAGTCGACAGGACCTACGAGCAGTACTTC; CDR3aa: CASSQVDRTYEQYF
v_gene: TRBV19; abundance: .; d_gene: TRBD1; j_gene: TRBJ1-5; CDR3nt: TGTGCCAGCCGTGGGACAGGGACTTGGAATCAGCCCCAGCATTTT; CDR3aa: CASRGTGTWNQPQHF
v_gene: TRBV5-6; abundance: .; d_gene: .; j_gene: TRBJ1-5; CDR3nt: TGTGCCAGCAGCTTCGGGTACAGTAAGACGAGCAATCAGCCCCAGCATTTT; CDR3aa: CASSFGYSKTSNQPQHF
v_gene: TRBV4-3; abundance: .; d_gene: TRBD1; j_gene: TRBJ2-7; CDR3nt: TGCGCCAGCAGCCAAGAGGGACAGGGGAATTACGAGCAGTACTTC; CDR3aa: CASSQEGQGNYEQYF
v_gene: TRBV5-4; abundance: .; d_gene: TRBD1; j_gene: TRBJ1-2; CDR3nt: TGTGCCAGCAGCTCGACAGGGGAGCATGGGTATGGCTACACCTTC; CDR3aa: CASSSTGEHGYGYTF
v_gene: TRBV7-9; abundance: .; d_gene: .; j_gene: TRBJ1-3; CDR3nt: TGTGCCAGCAGCTCAGCCCTGGGACGGAGAAACACCATATATTTT; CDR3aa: CASSSALGRRNTIYF
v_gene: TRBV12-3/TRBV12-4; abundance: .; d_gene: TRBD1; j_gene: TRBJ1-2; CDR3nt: TGTGCCAGCAGGCAGGGGGCGATTGGCTACACCTTC; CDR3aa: CASRQGAIGYTF
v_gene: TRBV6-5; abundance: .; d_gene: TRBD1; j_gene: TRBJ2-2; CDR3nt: TGTGCCAGCAGTTTCCTCGGGACAGCTACCGGGGAGCTGTTTTTT; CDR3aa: CASSFLGTATGELFF
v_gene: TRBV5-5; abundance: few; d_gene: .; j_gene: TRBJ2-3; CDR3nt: TGTGCCAGCAGCTTTGGCCTTAGTCCTCCCCCAGATACGCAGTATTTT; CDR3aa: CASSFGLSPPPDTQYF
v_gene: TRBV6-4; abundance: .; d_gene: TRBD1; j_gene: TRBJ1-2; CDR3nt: TGTGCCAGCAAACCGACAGGGGCCAACTATGGCTACACCTTC; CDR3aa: CASKPTGANYGYTF
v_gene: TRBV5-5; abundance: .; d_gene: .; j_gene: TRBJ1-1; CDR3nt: TGTGCCAGCAGCCTTTCCGGGACACCGAACACTGAAGCTTTCTTT; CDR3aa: CASSLSGTPNTEAFF
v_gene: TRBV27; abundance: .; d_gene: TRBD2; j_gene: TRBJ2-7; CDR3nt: TGTGCCAGCATCTCCGGTAGTAGCGGGGGCTACGAGCAGTACTTC; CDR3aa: CASISGSSGGYEQYF
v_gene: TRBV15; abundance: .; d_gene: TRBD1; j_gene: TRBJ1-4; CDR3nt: TGTGCCACCAGCAGAGACCGGTCAGGGGGTGGTGAAAAACTGTTTTTT; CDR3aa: CATSRDRSGGGEKLFF